The present TCR beta chain was sequenced within a study of CD8 T cells in Susac syndrome. Germline lookup yields CDR1 SGHDT and CDR2 YYEEEE. J lost 4 bases, V lost 3 bases, and 7 bases had no gene match. CDR3 length equals 17 residues. Random hexamers were used to reverse transcribe the RNA input (about 0.5 to 1 ug). Amplification of the TCR beta CDR3 was carried out by immunoSEQ multiplex PCR, which spanned a total of 54 Vbeta and 13 Jbeta segments. TCRdb used MiXCR to reprocess the immunoSEQ multiplex PCR reads, holding one entry per CDR3 protein. The repertoire holds 90,000 to 150,000 distinct CDR3 sequences, around 94% seen once, with roughly 0.094% in the top ten.

Material: CD4+ T cells from PBMCs. The clonotype originates from a human donor with multiple sclerosis. V is TRBV5-6 and J is TRBJ1-4; 12 bases fit TRBD1. The CDR3 is CASSSGQGARGNEKLFF. The CDR3 DNA reads TGTGCCAGCAGCTCGGGACAGGGGGCGCGAGGTAATGAAAAACTGTTTTTT.